The 21 T cell receptor beta chains reported below all come from one sample, sequenced in a study of chemoradiotherapy in HPV16-positive cancers. The data were produced by immunoSEQ multiplex PCR, yet TCRdb's version contains in-frame clones alone and is incomplete. The sample lists about 5,400 clones; more than 65% were seen once. This sample comprised tumor tissue, obtained from a patient who underwent chemoradiotherapy. Every receptor here comes from a human donor with HPV-associated anogenital cancer.

J is TRBJ1-6 and V is TRBV28; D unclear. CDR3 length: 14 residues. V was clipped by 7 bases and J by 9 bases, with 16 bases between them. Germline CDR1 MDHEN, CDR2 SYDVKM. The CDR3 is CASTVGVSGSPLHF. CDR3 coding DNA: TGTGCCAGCACTGTCGGAGTTAGTGGTTCACCCCTCCACTTT.

This chain connects TRBV30 to TRBJ2-1; TRBD2 might be the D (5 bases). Germline lookup yields CDR1 GTSNPN and CDR2 SVGIG (reference sequence). V was trimmed by 2 bases and J by 9 bases, leaving 17 bases between them. The CDR3 spans 14 residues. The DNA for the CDR3 is TGTGCCTGGAGTCCCGGAGGAGGTCTGGGTGAGCAGTTCTTC. It codes for CAWSPGGGLGEQFF.

The J gene is TRBJ2-7, the V gene TRBV28; 7 bases are shared with TRBD1. J lost 3 bases, V lost 0 bases, and 5 bases had no gene match. Germline V gene lookup returns CDR1 MDHEN and CDR2 SYDVKM. The CDR3 has 15 amino acids. CDR3 coding DNA: TGTGCCAGCAGTTTATGGCGACAGGGCTTCTACGAGCAGTACTTC. Translating gives CASSLWRQGFYEQYF.

This chain connects TRBV6-7 to TRBJ2-3; possibly TRBD2 for D (6 bases). TRBV6-7 counts as an open reading frame of uncertain function. V shed 4 bases and J shed 6 bases, with 29 bases lying between them. CDR3 length equals 19 residues. CDR3 DNA sequence: TGTGCCAGCAGTTTAGCCCTCTGTAATAGCGGACCGAAGGGGGATACGCAGTATTTT. This sequence encodes CASSLALCNSGPKGDTQYF.

The rearrangement joins TRBV28 to TRBJ1-6; 7 nucleotides agree with TRBD1. Germline V CDR1 and CDR2: MDHEN, SYDVKM. V was clipped by 6 bases and J by 7 bases; unmatched bases: 6. The CDR3 has 14 residues. CDR3 DNA: TGTGCCAGCAGGACTACAGGGGAAAATTCACCCCTCCACTTT. This translates into CASRTTGENSPLHF. Drawing the rest from reference TRBV28 and TRBJ1-6, the complete variable domain is DVKVTQSSRYLVKRTGEKVFLECVQDMDHENMFWYRQDPGLGLRLIYFSYDVKMKEKGDIPEGYSVSREKKERFSLILESASTNQTSMYLCASRTTGENSPLHFGNGTRLTVT.

The V and J genes are TRBV2 and TRBJ2-3, with D possibly matching TRBD1 (5 bases). The length of the CDR3 is 14 residues. Per germline, CDR1 SNHLY and CDR2 FYNNEI. V lost 6 bases to trimming and J lost 2 bases, with 12 bases between them. The CDR3 loop reads CASRARAATDTQYF. CDR3 DNA sequence: TGTGCCAGCAGAGCCAGGGCTGCCACAGATACGCAGTATTTT.

The chain recombines TRBV28 with TRBJ1-5, with a tentative D call TRBD1 (5 bases). This CDR3 comprises 14 residues. The germline V gene has CDR1 MDHEN and CDR2 SYDVKM. Deletions cut 4 bases from V and 7 bases from J, with 14 bases between. The CDR3 nucleotides are TGTGCCAGCAGTTCACGGGAGGGGCCCCAGCCCCAGCATTTT. Its protein is CASSSREGPQPQHF.

There are a few counts of this clone. The chain combines TRBV2 with TRBJ1-1, with D hard to call. Trimming took off 10 bases at V and 4 bases at J, with 10 bases between the two ends. This CDR3 contains 11 residues. Germline CDR1 SNHLY, CDR2 FYNNEI. This chain's CDR3 is CATTSFTEAFF. DNA for the CDR3: TGTGCCACCACAAGTTTCACTGAAGCTTTCTTT.

The V gene is TRBV28, the J gene TRBJ1-2; tentatively, D is TRBD1 (6 bases). Germline CDR1 is MDHEN and CDR2 is SYDVKM. Between the trimmed V and J ends, which lost 2 bases and 4 bases, there was a span of 14 bases. The CDR3 is made up of 15 amino acids. The CDR3: CASSLRGGRSYGYTF. In DNA form, the CDR3 reads TGTGCCAGCAGTTTACGAGGGGGGCGGAGCTATGGCTACACCTTC.

This chain links TRBV7-3 with TRBJ1-2; TRBD1 agrees at 9 bases. Germline V gene data show CDR1 as SGHTA and CDR2 as FQGTGA. The CDR3 loop spans 17 amino acids. The V gene end was trimmed by 5 bases and the J gene end by 4 bases; junction bases not matched to a gene: 14. The CDR3 DNA sequence: TGTGCCAGCAGCCCGACAGGGGGGCGAAGGCCTTCCTATGGCTACACCTTC. This sequence encodes CASSPTGGRRPSYGYTF.

The rearrangement joins TRBV10-2 to TRBJ2-1; 9 nucleotides line up with TRBD2. The ends lost 4 bases at V and 3 bases at J; junction bases unmatched: 10. Germline V gene sequence: CDR1 WSHSY, CDR2 SAAADI. CDR3 length: 17 residues. The chain's CDR3 is CASSGESGGSYYNEQFF. CDR3 nucleotides: TGCGCCAGCAGTGGGGAGAGCGGGGGGTCCTACTACAATGAGCAGTTCTTC.

In this sample, this clone turned up a few times. The chain carries TRBV5-4 and TRBJ1-5; D uncertain. The CDR3 runs to 14 residues. V was clipped by 4 bases and J by 0 bases, with 8 bases between them. Germline V gene sequence: CDR1 SGHNT, CDR2 YYREEE (reference sequence). CDR3 DNA: TGTGCCAGCAGCGAACAACCTAGCAATCAGCCCCAGCATTTT. Its protein product is CASSEQPSNQPQHF.

The rearrangement links TRBV11-2 to TRBJ2-2, with unresolved D. The CDR3 runs to 14 residues. Trimming stripped 5 bases from V and 6 bases from J, with 13 bases between. Germline assignment: CDR1 SGHAT and CDR2 FQNNGV. CDR3 sequence (DNA): TGTGCCAGCAGCCAAGTGTGGGTCGCCGGGGAGCTGTTTTTT. The encoded protein is CASSQVWVAGELFF.

This clone has only one observation. This chain joins TRBV27 and TRBJ2-3, with TRBD2 matching over 7 bases. CDR1 and CDR2 (germline): MNHEY, SMNVEV (reference sequence). The CDR3 contains 17 residues. Trimming cost V 0 bases and J 2 bases; bases outside gene matches: 8. The CDR3 region has the DNA TGTGCCAGCAGTTTATCGGCGAGACTAGCCCTCACAGATACGCAGTATTTT. It is translated as CASSLSARLALTDTQYF.

This clone was found once. This chain links TRBV28 with TRBJ2-5; perhaps TRBD1 as D (7 bases). Germline V gene data show CDR1 as MDHEN and CDR2 as SYDVKM. V was cut by 5 bases and J by 4 bases, with 14 bases left in between. There are 14 residues in the CDR3. The CDR3 nucleotides are TGTGCCAGCAGTCTCCGACAGGGAGGAGAGACCCAGTACTTC. Protein: CASSLRQGGETQYF.

This clone was counted only a few times. This rearrangement joins TRBV6-5 to TRBJ2-4, with 11 bases that match TRBD1. Trimming at V came to 4 bases and at J to 7 bases, leaving 9 bases not matched to a gene. CDR1 MNHEY and CDR2 SVGAGI come from the germline V gene. This CDR3 spans 16 amino acids. CDR3 DNA: TGTGCCAGCAGTTCCCCCCGGACAGGGGGCGGCAACATTCAGTACTTC. It codes for CASSSPRTGGGNIQYF.

V usage is TRBV5-5 and J usage is TRBJ1-2; weak D call: TRBD1 (5 bases). The CDR3 runs 13 residues. The V gene lost 2 bases and the J gene lost 8 bases, with 13 bases spanning the gap. In germline, CDR1 is SGHKS, CDR2 YYEKEE (reference sequence). As DNA, the CDR3 is TGTGCCAGCAGCTTTCTGGGTCGGGACGGCTACACCTTC. Translation gives CASSFLGRDGYTF.

The chain links TRBV14 to TRBJ2-5; 8 nucleotides agree with TRBD1. This CDR3 has 13 amino acids. V trimming: 2 bases; J trimming: 5 bases; junction bases outside the gene matches: 1. Germline V gene sequence: CDR1 SGHDN, CDR2 FVKESK. CDR3 amino acids: CASSQYRGETQYF. As DNA, the CDR3 is TGTGCCAGCAGCCAATACAGGGGGGAGACCCAGTACTTC.

The rearrangement links TRBV4-3 to TRBJ2-1, with D possibly matching TRBD2 (5 bases). The germline V gene encodes CDR1 LGHNA and CDR2 YSLEER. Deletions cut 4 bases from V and 1 base from J, with 17 bases between. The CDR3 length is 17 residues. The chain's CDR3 is CASSLSWTLESYNEQFF. CDR3 coding DNA: TGCGCCAGCAGCCTTAGCTGGACTCTTGAATCCTACAATGAGCAGTTCTTC.

This clone turned up a few times. This rearrangement joins TRBV5-6 to TRBJ2-3; no firm D call. This CDR3 has 12 amino acids. Germline V lookup: CDR1 SGHDT, CDR2 YYEEEE. Trimming stripped 0 bases from V and 4 bases from J, with 3 bases between. CDR3 sequence: CASSLAADTQYF. The CDR3 coding sequence is TGTGCCAGCAGCTTGGCCGCAGATACGCAGTATTTT.

The V and J genes are TRBV25-1 and TRBJ2-5, with 7 positions matching TRBD1. This CDR3 comprises 13 residues. Losses at the gene ends were 6 bases for V and 4 bases for J; bases not matched to a gene: 5. CDR1 and CDR2 from the germline V gene are MGHDK and SYGVNS. The CDR3 loop reads CASRKTGVETQYF. CDR3 nucleotides: TGTGCCAGCAGGAAAACAGGGGTAGAGACCCAGTACTTC.